Given below is one T cell receptor beta chain in context. Its antigen target is currently unknown. Sequence at one end of the junction differs from germline and may be a read error. Measured from the cysteine to the phenylalanine, the CDR3 is 17 residues long. Only the CDR3 DNA is retained, 51 bases long and in frame from the first base. The germline V gene provides CDR1 MGHRA and CDR2 YSYEKL. Library generation was performed with 5' RACE. For sequencing, an Illumina HiSeq 2500 was employed. A second PCR of about 6 to 12 cycles was run with a J-beta primer mix and a sample-barcoded 5' primer. A template-switch 5' adaptor carrying 12 random nucleotides introduced a unique molecular identifier onto each TCR beta cDNA molecule. At least 2.5 million CDR3-containing paired-end reads were obtained from each sample. First-strand cDNA synthesis was performed from all RNA using the Mint cDNA synthesis kit, with priming by a TRBC-specific oligonucleotide. After uracil-DNA glycosylase treatment, a first 18-cycle PCR used universal primers M1SS and BC2_uni_R on all cDNA. In the authors' own workflow: For normalization, 1 million high-quality reads were randomly selected from each sample, with every read carrying a distinct molecular identifier. Reads sharing molecular identifiers were discarded rather than binned into consensus sequences. MiTCR, with a Q25 quality threshold and the strictest error-elimination algorithm, was used for CDR3 identification, clonotype clustering and error correction. A nonparametric unseen species model with Euler transformation was used to estimate a lower bound on total TCR beta diversity. TCRdb trimmed the raw reads at Q25, called clones with MiXCR and kept productive beta chains. Every entry covers one CDR3 protein and lists the most common genes and DNA from its rows. None of the V and J calls come from the authors' own analysis; TCRdb made them. A total of 1.5 million to 2 million distinct CDR3 sequences appear in this sample, approximately 30% of them only once. 7% to 9% of the sample is held by the ten biggest clonotypes.

This record comes from a study of blood T cells in healthy people across ages (dated by TCRdb to about 2015). With respect to the entire study: In model experiments, roughly one uniquely barcoded TCR beta cDNA molecule per two T cells was captured by template switching. To track age-related changes in TCR beta repertoire diversity, the study relied on deep sequencing normalized with unique cDNA molecular identifiers. The donors were divided into four age groups: young (average approximately 17 years), middle-aged (around 37), aged (under 70) and long-lived (roughly 82). To avoid experimental bias, donors of different ages were distributed randomly across sequencing lanes. The study analyzed two additional independent replicas of 1 million unique cDNA reads from the same blood draw for two donors, one aged 18 to 29 and one aged 80 or older.

Results and caveats for the whole study, not just this receptor: Bulk unsorted PBMC profiling prevented conclusive comparison of naive and antigen-experienced compartments. Total diversity estimates from one million sequenced T cells were considered lower bounds and underestimates. The percentage of naive T cells measured by flow cytometry correlated strongly with observed TCR beta diversity. As age increased, observed TCR beta diversity per million T cells dropped in a roughly linear way, and a significant reduction was already evident by age roughly 40. Compared with the aged group, the long-lived group had more naive CD4+ T cells, fewer expanded clones and increased TCR diversity, suggesting age selection. Donor CMV infection status was unknown, potentially confounding age-related changes in expanded clonotypes.

Systemically healthy Caucasian individuals from Russia, 35 to 40 in total and aged about 6 to 100 years, were included as donors. Approximately 9.3 milliliters of peripheral blood were collected from each donor into EDTA-treated Vacutainer tubes. PBMCs were isolated by Ficoll-Paque density-gradient centrifugation, with at least 6 million obtained per sample. Total RNA, at least 5.5 micrograms per sample, was extracted from PBMCs with Trizol reagent. The percentages of naive CD45RAhigh/CD27high T cells were determined by flow cytometry on a PBMC aliquot from every donor. Sequencing was carried out using blood. The receptor chain draws on TRBV4-1 and TRBJ1-2, and TRBD1 matches 8 of the central bases. This receptor was obtained from a woman aged 25 to 39 in good health. The sequence in DNA is TGCGCCAGCAGCCAAGTGGGAACAGGGGGAACCCACTATGGCCACACCTTC. Translation gives CASSQVGTGGTHYGHTF.